The sequence of this T cell receptor (beta chain) was determined in a study of shared clonotypes between healthy human individuals. Here immunoSEQ multiplex PCR was the method, and the copy in TCRdb shows in-frame clones only, minus some. The sample records 630,000 or so clones, 95% to 98% being singletons. Comment on this clone: The antigen remains undetermined.

Positive CCR7 selection of CD45RO-negative cells yielded the naive CD8 cells, and terminally differentiated effector memory CD45RA+ cells were excluded. Findings of the study overall: Donor scarcity curtailed the genetic and exposure-history diversity represented herein. Generally, estimated richness proved larger in naive subsets than it did in memory subsets. A reduction in generation probabilities was seen for non-shared clonotypes relative to those shared by all four donors.

This CDR3 spans 14 amino acids. Deletions cut 1 base from V and 7 bases from J, with 11 bases between. In germline, CDR1 is SEHNR, CDR2 FQNEAQ (reference sequence). This clonotype was sampled from a man between 25 and 39 years old in good health. The chain couples TRBV7-9 to TRBJ1-5; weak D call: TRBD1 (6 bases). The sequenced sample consisted of naive CD8+ T cells sorted from blood. This CDR3 reads CASSLEGGGQPQHF. The CDR3 bases are TGTGCCAGCAGCTTAGAGGGGGGTGGGCAGCCCCAGCATTTT.